The 21 T cell receptor beta chains below were found in one sample sequenced in a study of tumor-infiltrating lymphocytes in primary liver carcinoma. Co-extraction yielded RNA and DNA from around 20-30 mg of unsorted bulk tissue. Total RNA (around 500 ng) served as template for TCR beta cDNA synthesis primed by a constant-region primer. Three nested multiplex PCR rounds of slightly modified ARM-PCR generated TCR beta libraries. Rounds one and two of PCR, each of approximately 11 cycles, were primed with TRBV1-TRBV30 forward primers and a C-beta reverse primer. TCRdb reprocessed the multiplex PCR reads via MiXCR and lists one record per CDR3 protein. The profile shows about 99,000 distinct CDR3 sequences, 55% to 75% of them singletons. The sequenced sample consisted of liver tumor tissue from sampling region 5. Documented subset: tumor region T5, tumor centre. The origin of the receptors is a woman aged 55-70 years with primary liver carcinoma and hepatitis B virus infection.

V and J are TRBV20-1 and TRBJ2-5; TRBD2 agrees at 8 bases. V lost 5 bases and J lost 3; bases outside the gene matches: 5. The germline V gene encodes CDR1 DFQATT and CDR2 SNEGSKA (reference sequence). The CDR3 contains 13 residues. DNA of the CDR3: TGCAGTGCTCCGGTACTAGCGGAAGAGACCCAGTACTTC. Residues: CSAPVLAEETQYF.

The sample holds a few counts of this clonotype. The V gene is TRBV24-1, the J gene TRBJ2-3; 9 bases agree with TRBD1. Germline CDR1 and CDR2: KGHDR and SFDVKD. This CDR3 contains 16 residues. With 3 bases clipped from V and 2 bases from J, the junction kept 5 bases outside the gene matches. CDR3 in DNA: TGTGCCACCAGTGATCTCGGACAGGGGAACACAGATACGCAGTATTTT. Protein product: CATSDLGQGNTDTQYF.

This clonotype has ten or more counts. The chain links TRBV5-1 to TRBJ2-7; D is uncertain. Trimming stripped 1 base from V and 6 bases from J, with 14 bases between. CDR3 size: 14 residues. Germline CDR1 and CDR2: SGHRS and YFSETQ. The CDR3 region has the DNA TGCGCCAGCAGCTTGATCGCCACTGCGCGCGAGCAGTACTTC. It is translated as CASSLIATAREQYF.

Concerning this clonotype itself: This likely comes from a read error, as the CDR3 has no conserved phenylalanine or tryptophan at its end. The rearrangement joins TRBV4-2 to TRBJ2-7; D is ambiguous. V lost 0 bases, J lost 2 bases, and 8 bases lay in between. This CDR3 region has 14 residues. CDR1 is LGHNA and CDR2 is YNFKEQ in the germline V gene. The DNA for the CDR3 is TGTGCCAGCAGCCAAGATTCTCGACCCTACGAGCAGTACTTA. Protein sequence: CASSQDSRPYEQYL.

The rearrangement uses TRBV28 and TRBJ2-1; a possible D gene is TRBD1 (5 bases). This CDR3 is built from 12 residues. Trimming took 6 bases from V and 12 from J, leaving 15 bases between them. Germline CDR1 is MDHEN and CDR2 is SYDVKM. This CDR3 reads CASSLTARRQFF. The CDR3 DNA reads TGTGCCAGCAGCTTGACAGCCCGGAGGCAGTTCTTC.

This CDR3 is CASSQGVGAFF. The CDR3 nucleotides are TGTGCCAGCTCCCAGGGGGTCGGGGCTTTCTTT. The chain carries TRBV18 and TRBJ1-1; 7 nucleotides agree with TRBD1. CDR1 KGHSH and CDR2 LQKENI come from the germline V gene. The CDR3 has 11 amino acids. Trimming at V came to 6 bases and at J to 11 bases, leaving 6 bases not matched to a gene.

The V and J genes are TRBV11-2 and TRBJ1-1; the D gene is possibly TRBD1 (5 bases). The CDR3 extends over 13 amino acids. Germline V gene lookup returns CDR1 SGHAT and CDR2 FQNNGV. V was cut by 7 bases and J by 1 base, with 10 bases left in between. The CDR3 loop reads CASMVTGNTEAFF. As DNA, the CDR3 is TGTGCCAGCATGGTCACAGGGAACACTGAAGCTTTCTTT.

The CDR3 spells CASMGGDRRGSNQPQHF. Here the CDR3 DNA reads TGTGCCAGCATGGGGGGGGATCGGAGGGGTAGCAATCAGCCCCAGCATTTT. The genes are TRBV28 and TRBJ1-5; tentatively, D is TRBD1 (5 bases). Germline assignment: CDR1 MDHEN and CDR2 SYDVKM. The CDR3 extends over 17 amino acids. Trimming took 7 bases from V and 0 from J, leaving 19 bases between them. Combining the CDR3 with reference TRBV28 and TRBJ1-5 gives the whole variable domain DVKVTQSSRYLVKRTGEKVFLECVQDMDHENMFWYRQDPGLGLRLIYFSYDVKMKEKGDIPEGYSVSREKKERFSLILESASTNQTSMYLCASMGGDRRGSNQPQHFGDGTRLSIL.

J is TRBJ2-7 and V is TRBV7-9; tentatively, D is TRBD2 (6 bases). Per the germline V gene, CDR1 is SEHNR and CDR2 is FQNEAQ (reference sequence). V lost 5 bases, J lost 0 bases, and 20 bases lay in between. The CDR3 is 17 amino acids. The CDR3 DNA follows: TGTGCCAGCAGCCCCGCGGGGCGACAAATGGTCTCCTACGAGCAGTACTTC. Translating it yields CASSPAGRQMVSYEQYF.

This clonotype turned up a few times. The CDR3 spells CAWATSGRNEQYF. CDR3 DNA: TGTGCCTGGGCAACTAGCGGGAGAAACGAGCAGTACTTC. The chain joins TRBV30 to TRBJ2-7, with 11 bases aligning to TRBD2. V lost 5 bases to trimming and J lost 5 bases; unmatched junction nucleotides: 5. Germline CDR1 reads GTSNPN; CDR2 reads SVGIG (reference sequence). The CDR3 totals 13 residues. The entire variable domain, with the rest obtained from reference TRBV30 and TRBJ2-7, is as follows: SQTIHQWPATLVQPVGSPLSLECTVEGTSNPNLYWYRQAAGRGLQLLFYSVGIGQISSEVPQNLSASRPQDRQFILSSKKLLLSDSGFYLCAWATSGRNEQYFGPGTRLTVT.

V gene TRBV2 combines with J gene TRBJ2-7, with 8 bases matching TRBD1. Germline V gives CDR1 SNHLY, CDR2 FYNNEI. The CDR3 length is 17 residues. V dropped 4 bases and J dropped 3; count of bases not matched to a gene: 14. CDR3 protein: CASSGGRTGRRDYEQYF. In DNA form, the CDR3 reads TGTGCCAGCAGTGGAGGAAGGACAGGGAGGAGGGACTACGAGCAGTACTTC. Complete variable domain (other parts from reference TRBV2 and TRBJ2-7): EPEVTQTPSHQVTQMGQEVILRCVPISNHLYFYWYRQILGQKVEFLVSFYNNEISEKSEIFDDQFSVERPDGSNFTLKIRSTKLEDSAMYFCASSGGRTGRRDYEQYFGPGTRLTVT.

Concerning this clonotype itself: This could be a read error, since a much larger clone is one nucleotide away. The chain links TRBV29-1 to TRBJ2-1; perhaps D is TRBD1 or TRBD2 (5 bases each). The length of the CDR3 is 16 residues. The germline V gene encodes CDR1 SQVTM and CDR2 ANQGSEA. The CDR3 region has the DNA TGCAGCGCCTACGATCTAGGGGCTAGCTCCTACGATGAGCAGTTCTTC. The encoded protein is CSAYDLGASSYDEQFF.

As concerns this clonotype: Given the absence of the conserved phenylalanine or tryptophan at the CDR3 end, a read error is likely. J is TRBJ2-7 and V is TRBV11-2; D remains ambiguous. The CDR3 loop spans 11 amino acids. V was pared by 9 bases and J by 6 bases, with 12 bases between. In germline, CDR1 is SGHAT, CDR2 FQNNGV. The CDR3 DNA sequence: TGTGCCAGAAGTCTCCAATGCGAGCAGTACTCC. The encoded protein is CARSLQCEQYS.

About this clonotype itself: Since the CDR3 does not end with the conserved phenylalanine or tryptophan, this likely comes from a read error. The chain recombines TRBV7-9 with TRBJ2-1; TRBD2 matches at 8 bases. This CDR3 comprises 17 residues. Germline V CDR1 and CDR2: SEHNR, FQNEAQ (reference sequence). CDR3 region: CASGLVSGGGSYNEQFY. The CDR3, as DNA: TGTGCCAGCGGCTTAGTCTCGGGGGGGGGCTCCTACAATGAGCAGTTCTAC.

This chain connects TRBV11-2 to TRBJ2-7; the D gene is possibly TRBD2 (5 bases). CDR1 SGHAT and CDR2 FQNNGV come from the germline V gene. This CDR3 is 18 amino acids long. Trimming shortened V by 1 base and J by 6 bases, and 25 bases separated the two germline ends. The CDR3 DNA follows: TGTGCCAGCAGCTTAGGCTACAGACTAATGTCGGTGTTGCGCGAGCAGTACTTC. The encoded protein is CASSLGYRLMSVLREQYF.

This clonotype was seen at least ten times. The chain carries TRBV12-3 or TRBV12-4 and TRBJ2-2, with 9 bases aligning to TRBD2. J gave up 1 base and V 5 bases, and 5 bases lay outside the gene matches. The CDR3 runs to 16 residues. The CDR3 reads CASSGQTSGNTGELFF. DNA of the CDR3: TGTGCCAGCAGTGGACAGACTAGCGGGAACACCGGGGAGCTGTTTTTT.

About this clonotype itself: Here the CDR3 omits its conserved ending phenylalanine or tryptophan, so a read error is the likely source. The V call is TRBV29-1, the J call TRBJ2-5; the D is unclear. Germline V gene sequence: CDR1 SQVTM, CDR2 ANQGSEA. The CDR3 extends over 11 amino acids. DNA of the CDR3: TGCAGCCTCAACGTGGCGGAGATCCAGTACTAC. It specifies CSLNVAEIQYY.

A single count supports this clonotype. An end of the junction does not agree with germline; a read error may underlie this. The genes are TRBV11-2 and TRBJ2-1; 12 nucleotides match TRBD2. This CDR3 is built from 17 residues. Looked up from germline, CDR1 is SGHAT and CDR2 is FQNNGV. In DNA, the CDR3 is TGTGCCAGCAGCAGGAGCCTAGCGGGAGGGCCCGGGGATGAGCAGTCCTTC. Its protein is CASSRSLAGGPGDEQSF.

A note on this clonotype: A much more abundant neighbour one base away suggests this may be a read error. The gene calls are TRBV30 and TRBJ1-2; TRBD1 might be the D (6 bases). Per the germline V gene, CDR1 is GTSNPN and CDR2 is SVGIG (reference sequence). This CDR3 has 12 amino acids. The CDR3 region is CARYRVNYGYIF. In DNA, the CDR3 is TGTGCCAGATACAGGGTTAACTATGGCTACATCTTC.

Concerning this clonotype: A junction boundary mismatches the germline segment, possibly from a read error. DNA for the CDR3: TGTGCCAGCAGTTACTCGAGCTCTTTTATCGGGAGGGCCTCCTACGAACAGTACTTC. It yields the protein CASSYSSSFIGRASYEQYF. V and J are TRBV6-5 and TRBJ2-7, with 8 nucleotides matching TRBD2. CDR1 and CDR2 (germline): MNHEY, SVGAGI. The CDR3 consists of 19 residues.

This clonotype was counted many times. This may come from a read error, since a much larger clone is one base off. The chain joins TRBV6-5 to TRBJ2-3; 12 positions match TRBD1. The CDR3 length is 15 residues. Germline V gene sequence: CDR1 MNHEY, CDR2 SVGAGI. Here the CDR3 reads CASSYGTGGADMQYF. The DNA for the CDR3 is TGTGCCAGCAGTTACGGGACAGGGGGCGCAGATATGCAGTATTTT.